These 12 T cell receptor beta chains were sequenced from one sample in a study of blood T cells in healthy people across ages (dated by TCRdb to 2014 to 2015). To prepare the library, 5' RACE was applied. The sequencer was an Illumina HiSeq 2500. A second PCR of about 6 to 12 cycles was run with a J-beta primer mix and a sample-barcoded 5' primer. TCRdb reanalyzed the raw reads on its own, using fastp at Q25 for trimming and MiXCR for clone calling, and kept in-frame beta chains. Each entry merges the rows of one CDR3 protein and shows their most common DNA and genes. In this sample the table shows about 680,000 distinct CDR3 sequences, approximately 50% of which occur a single time. The top ten hold about 32% of the sample. The sample comprised blood. The receptors shown here come from a woman aged 60-70 years in good health.

This sequence joins TRBV5-8 and TRBJ2-3; no reliable D call. The V end lost 4 bases, the J end lost 1 base, and 10 bases lay between the germline ends. CDR3 length: 14 residues. Germline V gene data show CDR1 as SGHTS and CDR2 as YDEGEE. The CDR3: CASSQLLGTDTQYF. The CDR3 region has the DNA TGTGCCAGCAGCCAGCTTCTAGGCACAGATACGCAGTATTTT.

CDR3: CSARAPLNEQYF. The CDR3 region has the DNA TGCAGTGCTAGAGCGCCCCTGAATGAGCAGTACTTC. The V gene is TRBV20-1, the J gene TRBJ2-7; D not resolved. Per the germline V gene, CDR1 is DFQATT and CDR2 is SNEGSKA (reference sequence). The CDR3 is 12 residues long. V shed 1 base and J shed 7 bases, with 11 bases lying between them.

Note on this clonotype: This may stem from a read error, because a much larger clone lies one nucleotide away. The V gene is TRBV12-3 or TRBV12-4, the J gene TRBJ2-5; 12 bases map to TRBD2. The CDR3 spans 14 residues. Trimming cost V 5 bases and J 11 bases; bases outside gene matches: 9. The DNA for the CDR3 is TGTGCCAGCAGTGCGCGGGGACTAGCGGGTGAGCAGTACTTC. It is translated as CASSARGLAGEQYF.

This chain connects TRBV7-2 to TRBJ2-7, with TRBD2 matching 8 bases. The CDR3 extends over 16 amino acids. After removal of 2 bases from V and 0 bases from J, the junction contained 6 bases not matched to a gene. The germline CDR1 and CDR2 sequences are SGHTA and FQGNSA. The CDR3 sequence is CASSLIAGSSSYEQYF. In nucleotides, the CDR3 is TGTGCCAGCAGCTTAATAGCGGGATCCAGCTCCTACGAGCAGTACTTC.

This clonotype has only a few counts. The rearrangement joins TRBV6-2 or TRBV6-3 to TRBJ1-2; 7 bases line up with TRBD1. Germline V CDR1 and CDR2: MNHEY, SVGEGT. The CDR3 extends over 13 amino acids. V was clipped by 5 bases and J by 10 bases; unmatched bases: 10. The DNA of the CDR3 is TGTGCCAGCAGTAAAGCAGGGGGACGGTCCTACACCTTC. This encodes CASSKAGGRSYTF.

The table lists this clonotype with many counts. The chain employs TRBV7-2 and TRBJ2-5, with 14 bases lining up with TRBD2. Germline assignment: CDR1 SGHTA and CDR2 FQGNSA. Losses at the gene ends were 5 bases for V and 7 bases for J; bases not matched to a gene: 6. This CDR3 region has 15 residues. The CDR3 here is CASSIGTSGSGTQYF. DNA for the CDR3: TGTGCCAGCAGCATAGGGACTAGCGGGAGTGGGACCCAGTACTTC.

This clonotype was detected only a few times. The rearrangement uses TRBV10-3 and TRBJ2-1, with 7 bases matching TRBD1. Germline V lookup: CDR1 ENHRY, CDR2 SYGVKD. This CDR3 has 12 amino acids. J gave up 6 bases and V 4 bases, and 0 bases lay outside the gene matches. The CDR3 DNA is TGTGCCATCAGTGGACAGGGCAATGAGCAGTTCTTC. Protein: CAISGQGNEQFF.

V is TRBV7-9 and J is TRBJ2-7; 10 bases agree with TRBD1. The CDR3 runs to 16 residues. From germline, CDR1 is SEHNR and CDR2 FQNEAQ (reference sequence). V dropped 1 base and J dropped 3; count of bases not matched to a gene: 6. CDR3 sequence: CASSLVKGQGRYEQYF. The CDR3 coding sequence is TGTGCCAGCAGCTTAGTGAAGGGACAGGGGCGCTACGAGCAGTACTTC. The full variable domain, rest sourced from reference TRBV7-9 and TRBJ2-7, is DTGVSQNPRHKITKRGQNVTFRCDPISEHNRLYWYRQTLGQGPEFLTYFQNEAQLEKSRLLSDRFSAERPKGSFSTLEIQRTEQGDSAMYLCASSLVKGQGRYEQYFGPGTRLTVT.

V is TRBV6-5 and J is TRBJ2-1; D may be TRBD1 (7 bases). Trimming stripped 6 bases from V and 6 bases from J, with 12 bases between. The CDR3 is made up of 13 amino acids. CDR1 MNHEY and CDR2 SVGAGI come from the germline V gene. This CDR3 reads CASSHQGGNEQFF. For the CDR3, the DNA is TGTGCCAGCAGCCACCAGGGGGGCAATGAGCAGTTCTTC.

This clonotype was seen a handful of times. V is TRBV29-1 and J is TRBJ1-1; a weak D match, TRBD1 (6 bases). Germline values: CDR1 SQVTM, CDR2 ANQGSEA. The CDR3 is 13 residues long. Trimming left V 2 bases short and J 3 bases short, with 10 bases between. The CDR3 DNA reads as TGCAGCGTTGAAAGGGGGGGGTACACTGAAGCTTTCTTT. Its protein product is CSVERGGYTEAFF.

The table lists this clonotype with a few counts. V is TRBV7-2 and J is TRBJ2-4; no firm D call. The J call is in doubt because the DNA end fits TRBJ2-7 better. The CDR3 length is 12 residues. Looked up from germline, CDR1 is SGHTA and CDR2 is FQGNSA. This CDR3 reads CASSFGIGEQYF. The CDR3 coding sequence is TGTGCCAGCAGCTTTGGGATAGGCGAGCAGTACTTC.

Only a few counts were recorded for this clonotype. CDR3 protein: CASSRDRGLGELFF. CDR3 in DNA: TGTGCCAGCAGTCGGGACAGGGGGCTCGGGGAGCTGTTTTTT. The gene calls are TRBV28 and TRBJ2-2; TRBD1 matches 12 bases. The CDR3 spans 14 residues. J lost 7 bases, V lost 5 bases, and 2 bases had no gene match. CDR1 and CDR2 (germline): MDHEN, SYDVKM.